The 8 T cell receptor beta chains given below trace back to one sample, sequenced in a study of blood T cell repertoires in COVID-19. The method was immunoSEQ multiplex PCR; TCRdb's version includes in-frame clones alone and lacks a portion of them. The data contain approximately 150,000 clones, around 84% of them singletons. The material sequenced was peripheral blood. All receptors derive from a human donor in a cohort sampled during active COVID-19.

This chain joins TRBV6-5 and TRBJ2-5, with TRBD2 matching 10 bases. Germline CDR1 is MNHEY and CDR2 is SVGAGI. CDR3 length equals 15 residues. V shed 1 base and J 5 bases; nucleotides not matched to a gene: 4. CDR3 nucleotides: TGTGCCAGCAGTTACTTAGCGGGGGGCCGGGAGACCCAGTACTTC. It specifies CASSYLAGGRETQYF.

The rearrangement links TRBV5-1 to TRBJ1-3; tentative D call: TRBD1 (5 bases). Trimming left V 3 bases short and J 0 bases short, with 16 bases between. Germline assignment: CDR1 SGHRS and CDR2 YFSETQ. The CDR3 is 17 residues long. The CDR3 DNA reads TGCGCCAGCAGCTACCAGCTGGGGGGGGACTCTGGAAACACCATATATTTT. Protein: CASSYQLGGDSGNTIYF.

This clone was detected a few times. CDR3 bases: TGTGCCAGCAGCTCACGCGACGGCGGCGGGCAGCCCCAGCATTTT. Protein product: CASSSRDGGGQPQHF. The rearrangement links TRBV5-6 to TRBJ1-5; D gene uncertain. V shed 3 bases and J shed 7 bases, with 17 bases lying between them. This CDR3 has 15 residues. The V gene's germline CDR1 is SGHDT and CDR2 YYEEEE.

V and J are TRBV19 and TRBJ2-3; 8 bases line up with TRBD1. The CDR3 has 14 residues. Germline assignment: CDR1 LNHDA and CDR2 SQIVND (reference sequence). V gave up 6 bases and J gave up 6 bases; unmatched junction bases: 8. CDR3 sequence reads: CASRPQGAVDTQYF. CDR3 nucleotide sequence: TGTGCCAGTAGACCGCAGGGGGCGGTTGATACGCAGTATTTT. Full variable domain (missing parts from reference TRBV19 and TRBJ2-3): DGGITQSPKYLFRKEGQNVTLSCEQNLNHDAMYWYRQDPGQGLRLIYYSQIVNDFQKGDIAEGYSVSREKKESFPLTVTSAQKNPTAFYLCASRPQGAVDTQYFGPGTRLTVL.

The V gene is TRBV5-1, the J gene TRBJ2-3, with 11 positions matching TRBD2. V shed 4 bases and J 3 bases; nucleotides not matched to a gene: 4. This CDR3 region has 15 residues. From germline, CDR1 is SGHRS and CDR2 YFSETQ. For the CDR3, the DNA is TGCGCCAGCAGCCTTAGCGGGGGGGCTACAGATACGCAGTATTTT. It is translated as CASSLSGGATDTQYF. Combining the CDR3 with reference TRBV5-1 and TRBJ2-3 gives the whole variable domain KAGVTQTPRYLIKTRGQQVTLSCSPISGHRSVSWYQQTPGQGLQFLFEYFSETQRNKGNFPGRFSGRQFSNSRSEMNVSTLELGDSALYLCASSLSGGATDTQYFGPGTRLTVL.

The V gene is TRBV3-1 (or the pseudogene TRBV3-2), the J gene TRBJ1-2, with D unclear. CDR1 and CDR2 (germline): LGHDT, YNNKEL (reference sequence). The ends were cut back, 0 bases at V and 8 bases at J, with 7 bases in the middle. CDR3 length equals 12 residues. The DNA of the CDR3 is TGTGCCAGCAGCCAAGATAAGCGGGGCTACACCTTC. Translating gives CASSQDKRGYTF.

The J gene is TRBJ2-5, the V gene TRBV9; 7 nucleotides line up with TRBD2. In germline, CDR1 is SGDLS, CDR2 YYNGEE. V shed 0 bases and J 3 bases; nucleotides not matched to a gene: 2. The length of the CDR3 is 14 residues. The CDR3 spells CASSVGGSEETQYF. The DNA for the CDR3 is TGTGCCAGCAGCGTAGGCGGGAGCGAAGAGACCCAGTACTTC.

This chain joins TRBV27 and TRBJ1-1, with 9 bases aligning to TRBD1. Germline V gene lookup returns CDR1 MNHEY and CDR2 SMNVEV (reference sequence). The CDR3 is made up of 15 amino acids. Trimming took 5 bases from V and 5 from J; bases not matched to a gene: 9. This chain's CDR3 is CASSPRDRDGTEAFF. In DNA form, the CDR3 reads TGTGCCAGCAGTCCGAGGGACAGGGATGGTACTGAAGCTTTCTTT.